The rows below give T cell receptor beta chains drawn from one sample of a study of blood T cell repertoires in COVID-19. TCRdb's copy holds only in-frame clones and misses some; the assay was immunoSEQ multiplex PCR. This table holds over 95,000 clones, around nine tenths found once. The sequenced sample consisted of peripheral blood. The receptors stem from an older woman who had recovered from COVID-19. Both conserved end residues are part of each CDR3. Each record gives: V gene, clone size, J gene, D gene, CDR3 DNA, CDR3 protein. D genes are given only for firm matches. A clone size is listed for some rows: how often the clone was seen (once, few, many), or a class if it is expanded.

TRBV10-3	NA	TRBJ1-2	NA	TGTGCCAGCAGGAGGGACACCGTTAACTATGGCTACACCTTC	CASRRDTVNYGYTF
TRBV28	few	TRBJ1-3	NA	TGTGCCAGCAGTTTACAGGGAAGGGGAAACACCATATATTTT	CASSLQGRGNTIYF
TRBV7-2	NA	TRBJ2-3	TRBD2	TGTGCCAGCAGCCCCCGGGGACTAGCGGATCGCACAGATACGCAGTATTTT	CASSPRGLADRTDTQYF
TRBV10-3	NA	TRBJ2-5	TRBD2	TGTGCCATCAGCCATTCTAGCGGCCAAGAGACCCAGTACTTC	CAISHSSGQETQYF
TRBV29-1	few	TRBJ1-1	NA	TGCAGCGTAGGGGAAGGCTCCTTTGAAGCTTTCTTT	CSVGEGSFEAFF
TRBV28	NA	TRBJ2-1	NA	TGTGCCAGCAGTTCTGCCTACAATGAGCAGTTCTTC	CASSSAYNEQFF
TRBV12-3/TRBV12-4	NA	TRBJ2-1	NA	TGTGCCAGCACCTCCCTAGCAATCAATGAGCAGTTCTTC	CASTSLAINEQFF
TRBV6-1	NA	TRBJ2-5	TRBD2	TGTGCCAGCAGTGAGTTAGCGGGAGGGGAAGTAGAGACCCAGTACTTC	CASSELAGGEVETQYF
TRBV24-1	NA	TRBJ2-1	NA	TGTGCCACCAGTGAACCCTCCAACAGGGAATCAAGCTCCTACAATGAGCAGTTCTTC	CATSEPSNRESSSYNEQFF
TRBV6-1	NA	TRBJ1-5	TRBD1	TGTGCCAGCAGTGATACAGGGGGTAGCAATCAGCCCCAGCATTTT	CASSDTGGSNQPQHF
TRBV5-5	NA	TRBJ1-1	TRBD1	TGTGCCAGCAGCTTTCGGACAGGGAGGGACACTGAAGCTTTCTTT	CASSFRTGRDTEAFF
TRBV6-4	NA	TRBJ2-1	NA	TGTGCCAGCAGTGACCCCGAGGAGTCAATCGATGAGCAGTTCTTC	CASSDPEESIDEQFF
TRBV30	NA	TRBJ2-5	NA	TGTGCCTGGAGTCTGGGTCTCGCCGAGGCCCAGTACTTC	CAWSLGLAEAQYF
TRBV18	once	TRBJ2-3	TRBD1	TGTGCCAGCTGTCCGGGACAGGGCACAGATACGCAGTATTTT	CASCPGQGTDTQYF
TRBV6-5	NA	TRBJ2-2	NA	TGTGCCAGCAGGCGGGCCCCGAACACCGGGGAGCTGTTTTTT	CASRRAPNTGELFF
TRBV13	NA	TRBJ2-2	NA	TGTGCCAGCAGCCGGGTGGCGTCCAGAGGGATTAACACCGGGGAGCTGTTTTTT	CASSRVASRGINTGELFF
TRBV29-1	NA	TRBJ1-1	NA	TGCAGCTCTGGGAGGGCGAACACTGAAGCTTTCTTT	CSSGRANTEAFF
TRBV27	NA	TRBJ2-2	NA	TGTGCCAGCAGTTTAGGCGGGCGGGCCACCGGGGAGCTGTTTTTT	CASSLGGRATGELFF
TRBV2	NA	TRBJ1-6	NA	TGTGCCAGCAGTCCCACGGGGACACGAGAATCACCCCTCCACTTT	CASSPTGTRESPLHF
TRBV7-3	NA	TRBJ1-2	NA	TGTGCCAGCAGCGAATCTCGGGGTAACTATGGCTACACCTTC	CASSESRGNYGYTF
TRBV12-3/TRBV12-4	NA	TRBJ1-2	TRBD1	TGTGCCAGCAGTACAGGGGGAGACTATGGCTACACCTTC	CASSTGGDYGYTF
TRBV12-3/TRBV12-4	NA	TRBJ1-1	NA	TGTGCCAGCAGCTCGCGGACTGAAGCTTTCTTT	CASSSRTEAFF
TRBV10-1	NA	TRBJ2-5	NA	TGCGCCAGCAGTGAGGTACTAGGGCCGATAAGGGCCCAGTACTTC	CASSEVLGPIRAQYF
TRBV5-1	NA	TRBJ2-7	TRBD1	TGCGCCAGCAGATACGGACAGGGCAACGAGCAGTACTTC	CASRYGQGNEQYF
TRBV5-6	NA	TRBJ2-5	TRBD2	TGTGCCAGCAGGTCCGGGGGGTACCAAGAGACCCAGTACTTC	CASRSGGYQETQYF
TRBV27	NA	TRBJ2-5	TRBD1	TGTGCCAGCAGTGACAGGGAGACGCAAGAGACCCAGTACTTC	CASSDRETQETQYF